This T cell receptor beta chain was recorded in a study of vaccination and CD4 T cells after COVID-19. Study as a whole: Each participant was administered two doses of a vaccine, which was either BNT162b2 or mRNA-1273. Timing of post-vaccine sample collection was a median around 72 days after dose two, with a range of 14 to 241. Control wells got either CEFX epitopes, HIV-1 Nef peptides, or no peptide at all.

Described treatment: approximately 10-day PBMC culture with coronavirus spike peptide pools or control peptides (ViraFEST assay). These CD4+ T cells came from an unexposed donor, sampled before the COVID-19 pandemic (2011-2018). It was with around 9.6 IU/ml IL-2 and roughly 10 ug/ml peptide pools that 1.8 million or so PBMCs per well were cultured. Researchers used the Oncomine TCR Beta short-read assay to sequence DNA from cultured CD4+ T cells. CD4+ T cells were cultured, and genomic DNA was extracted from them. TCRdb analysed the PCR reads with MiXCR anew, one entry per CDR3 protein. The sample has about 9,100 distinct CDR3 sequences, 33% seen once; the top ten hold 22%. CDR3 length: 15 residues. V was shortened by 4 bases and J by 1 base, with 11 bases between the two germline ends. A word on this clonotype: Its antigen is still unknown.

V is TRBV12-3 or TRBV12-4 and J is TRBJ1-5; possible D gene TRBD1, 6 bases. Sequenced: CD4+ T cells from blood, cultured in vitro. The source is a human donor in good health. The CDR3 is CASSSVGTSNQPQHF. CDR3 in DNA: TGTGCCAGCAGTTCCGTTGGGACAAGCAATCAGCCCCAGCATTTT.